The 18 T cell receptor beta chains reported below all come from one sample, sequenced in a study of sequential checkpoint blockade in melanoma (dated by TCRdb to about 2019). The meaning of the sample's treatment or condition label: randomized to nivolumab then ipilimumab (arm A) or the reverse (arm B). Libraries were constructed by the immunoSEQ multiplex PCR assay. TCRdb's version of the immuneACCESS table is confined to in-frame rearrangements and falls short of the full clone set. An unresolved V gene accounts for under half of the shortfall where checked; the remainder is of unknown origin. This sample gives some 22,000 clones in total; 27% of them show up just once. The ten largest account for around 7% of the sample. This material consisted of tumor tissue (inferred from file names), taken from a patient given nivolumab and ipilimumab in sequence. These receptors came from a human donor with melanoma.

The chain links TRBV5-1 to TRBJ1-1, with D maybe TRBD1 (6 bases). The V gene's germline CDR1 is SGHRS and CDR2 YFSETQ. Trimming shortened V by 1 base and J by 5 bases, and 21 bases separated the two germline ends. The CDR3 extends over 17 amino acids. CDR3 DNA sequence: TGCGCCAGCAGCTTGCAACCTACGAACAGGGCGGGGACTGAAGCTTTCTTT. Translation gives CASSLQPTNRAGTEAFF.

The chain employs TRBV19 and TRBJ1-2, with D tentatively TRBD1 (6 bases). The CDR3 has 15 amino acids. The germline V gene encodes CDR1 LNHDA and CDR2 SQIVND (reference sequence). V shed 6 bases and J shed 2 bases, with 16 bases lying between them. CDR3 bases: TGTGCCAGTAGCTCAGACAGGACGGCGAACTATGGCTACACCTTC. Its protein is CASSSDRTANYGYTF.

This clone was seen a handful of times. V is TRBV11-3 and J is TRBJ1-1; no reliable D call. V lost 1 base and J lost 4, with 10 bases in between. The CDR3 runs 14 residues. Germline V gene lookup returns CDR1 SGHNT and CDR2 YENEEA. The CDR3 DNA reads as TGTGCCAGCAGCTTAGGGGGTTTGGGCACTGAAGCTTTCTTT. Its protein is CASSLGGLGTEAFF.

This clone was counted many times. V is TRBV11-3 and J is TRBJ2-1, with D possibly being TRBD2 (8 bases). CDR1 and CDR2 (germline): SGHNT, YENEEA. This CDR3 comprises 20 residues. Trimming removed 6 bases at V and 2 bases at J, with 29 bases between. CDR3 DNA: TGTGCCAGCAGAGCTGACAGGGCGGGTTATTCGGGACTAGCCTACAATGAGCAGTTCTTC. Protein sequence: CASRADRAGYSGLAYNEQFF.

V and J are TRBV6-8 and TRBJ1-4; 7 bases fit TRBD1. V dropped 4 bases and J dropped 0; count of bases not matched to a gene: 2. CDR1 is MNHGY and CDR2 is SAAAGT in the germline V gene. CDR3 length: 15 amino acids. In DNA form, the CDR3 reads TGTGCCAGCAGTTTACAGGGGACAACTAATGAAAAACTGTTTTTT. Residues: CASSLQGTTNEKLFF.

The CDR3 region is CASSSRLAELQETQYF. The CDR3 DNA sequence: TGTGCCAGCAGCTCGCGACTAGCGGAACTCCAAGAGACCCAGTACTTC. The chain links TRBV11-3 to TRBJ2-5; 9 nucleotides line up with TRBD2. V dropped 4 bases and J dropped 1; count of bases not matched to a gene: 7. CDR1 and CDR2 (germline): SGHNT, YENEEA. The CDR3 has 16 residues.

This clone was seen a handful of times. This CDR3 is CASSLIWAEIYNEQFF. CDR3 coding DNA: TGTGCCAGCAGTTTAATTTGGGCAGAAATATACAATGAGCAGTTCTTC. The rearrangement links TRBV22-1 to TRBJ2-1; TRBD1 was called by the table and not checked on the DNA. TRBV22-1 is recorded as a pseudogene. This CDR3 is 16 amino acids long.

This clone was picked up a small number of times. The V gene is TRBV27, the J gene TRBJ2-3; D is unresolved. The germline V and J ends were trimmed by 8 bases and 0 bases, with 15 bases remaining between them. The CDR3 contains 15 residues. Germline CDR1 is MNHEY and CDR2 is SMNVEV (reference sequence). The chain's CDR3 is CASRETRASTDTQYF. CDR3 DNA sequence: TGTGCCAGCCGAGAAACCCGTGCTAGCACAGATACGCAGTATTTT.

The J gene is TRBJ2-7, the V gene TRBV6-7; D assignment may be TRBD1 or TRBD2 (5 bases each). TRBV6-7 is placed among ORFs of uncertain function. The length of the CDR3 is 14 residues. Trimming removed 5 bases at V and 3 bases at J, with 14 bases between. The chain's CDR3 is CASSPSGTHYEQYF. CDR3 bases: TGTGCCAGCAGTCCCTCCGGGACCCACTACGAGCAGTACTTC.

The chain couples TRBV19 to TRBJ2-7, with D tentatively TRBD2 (5 bases). In germline, CDR1 is LNHDA, CDR2 SQIVND (reference sequence). Trimming took off 6 bases at V and 4 bases at J, with 16 bases between the two ends. This CDR3 region has 14 residues. The CDR3 DNA is TGTGCCAGTAGCCTTGGAGGAGGAGGATACGAGCAGTACTTC. Amino acid sequence: CASSLGGGGYEQYF.

Judged by abundance, this clone is medium-sized (0.01 to 0.1%). The rearrangement uses TRBV15 and TRBJ2-5; perhaps TRBD1 as D (6 bases). Germline V gives CDR1 LNHNV, CDR2 YYDKDF (reference sequence). The CDR3 length is 17 residues. Between the trimmed V and J ends, which lost 0 bases and 5 bases, there was a span of 19 bases. The CDR3 loop is CATSRDPYPTGLETQYF. The DNA for the CDR3 is TGTGCCACCAGCAGAGACCCCTACCCCACAGGGTTGGAGACCCAGTACTTC.

The gene calls are TRBV6-8 and TRBJ2-5, with a tentative D call TRBD2 (6 bases). CDR1 and CDR2 (germline): MNHGY, SAAAGT. Trimming removed 7 bases at V and 2 bases at J, with 11 bases between. The CDR3 has 13 residues. The CDR3 DNA reads TGTGCCAGCAAAATAGCGGTTCAAGAGACCCAGTACTTC. This codes for CASKIAVQETQYF.

This clone was found a few times. The chain carries TRBV6-8 and TRBJ2-4; D call uncertain. Between the trimmed V and J ends, which lost 6 bases and 2 bases, there was a span of 8 bases. The CDR3 is made up of 13 amino acids. Germline V gene data show CDR1 as MNHGY and CDR2 as SAAAGT. The CDR3 nucleotides read TGTGCCAGCAGCCAAGGGACCAAAAACATTCAGTACTTC. This gives the protein CASSQGTKNIQYF.

This clone appeared a few times. The chain recombines TRBV6-8 with TRBJ1-5; a weak D match, TRBD1 (5 bases). CDR1 is MNHGY and CDR2 is SAAAGT in the germline V gene. The CDR3 is made up of 16 amino acids. V dropped 3 bases and J dropped 5 bases, with 17 bases sitting between them. The CDR3 reads CASSYPAGRSDQPQHF. The CDR3 bases are TGTGCCAGCAGTTATCCCGCAGGGAGAAGCGATCAGCCCCAGCATTTT.

The V and J genes are TRBV29-1 and TRBJ2-1, with 9 bases aligning to TRBD2. The CDR3 has 15 amino acids. J was trimmed by 7 bases and V by 7 bases; bases with no gene match: 14. The germline V gene encodes CDR1 SQVTM and CDR2 ANQGSEA. Here the CDR3 reads CSALSGSGVRNEQFF. CDR3 in DNA: TGCAGCGCGCTTAGCGGGAGCGGAGTACGGAATGAGCAGTTCTTC.

The chain recombines TRBV10-3 with TRBJ2-1; 13 nucleotides match TRBD2. CDR3 length: 15 amino acids. Trimming at V came to 0 bases and at J to 9 bases, leaving 2 bases not matched to a gene. Germline CDR1 ENHRY, CDR2 SYGVKD. CDR3 DNA: TGTGCCATCAGTGAGTCACTAGCGGGGGGGACTGAGCAGTTCTTC. It codes for CAISESLAGGTEQFF.

The J gene is TRBJ2-1, the V gene TRBV7-6; D perhaps matches TRBD2 (5 bases). The CDR3 has 14 residues. Germline CDR1 reads SGHVS; CDR2 reads FNYEAQ. The V gene lost 5 bases and the J gene lost 6 bases, with 14 bases spanning the gap. The CDR3 DNA reads as TGTGCCAGCAGCCCAGTGGACTCCCCCAATGAGCAGTTCTTC. It translates to CASSPVDSPNEQFF.

The chain is built from TRBV11-3 and TRBJ2-1, with D possibly called TRBD1 or TRBD2 (6 bases each). The V and J ends lost 5 bases and 4 bases respectively, with 18 bases between them. The length of the CDR3 is 16 residues. The germline gives CDR1 SGHNT, CDR2 YENEEA. The CDR3 DNA is TGTGCCAGCAGCCCCGCGGAGGGGGGAAGATACAATGAGCAGTTCTTC. As protein: CASSPAEGGRYNEQFF.